These T cell receptor beta chains were read from a single sample in a study of cytotoxic CD8 clonotypes in ibrutinib-treated CLL. TCRdb keeps only in-frame clones here, not all; method: immunoSEQ multiplex PCR. The sample has 65,000 to 95,000 clones; approximately 86% are singletons. Sequenced here: PBMCs, sampled before ibrutinib treatment. The receptors derive from a human donor with chronic lymphocytic leukemia. The CDR3 runs from the conserved cysteine through the conserved F or W. The D gene is left open where the match is weak. Size is omitted from some rows. Given values are once, few, many or a class for expanded clones.

>TRBD2|NA|TRBJ2-7|TRBV29-1
TGCAGCGTTGGTAGGACTAGGGATTTCTACGAGCAGTACTTC
CSVGRTRDFYEQYF
>NA|once|TRBJ1-3|TRBV30
TGTGCCTGGAGTGTGGGCAGTCCGACTGGAAACACCATATATTTT
CAWSVGSPTGNTIYF
>TRBD1|once|TRBJ1-5|TRBV6-5
TGTGCCAGCAGTTACGCAGGGGGCAGTCAGCCCCAGCATTTT
CASSYAGGSQPQHF
>NA|NA|TRBJ1-4|TRBV5-1
TGCGCCAGCAGCTTGGGGAGTAATGAAAAACTGTTTTTT
CASSLGSNEKLFF
>NA|once|TRBJ2-3|TRBV28
TGTGCCAGCAGTTCCGCAGGGTTTAGGGATACGCAGTATTTT
CASSSAGFRDTQYF
>TRBD1|NA|TRBJ1-1|TRBV19
TGTGCCAGTAGTCCCCGACAGGGGGCGACGAACACTGAAGCTTTCTTT
CASSPRQGATNTEAFF
>NA|NA|TRBJ2-3|TRBV9
TGTGCCAGCAGCGTAGGAGGATGGCAGCCGACAGATACGCAGTATTTT
CASSVGGWQPTDTQYF
>NA|NA|TRBJ2-5|TRBV5-6
TGTGCCAGCAGCATTTTCGAGACCCAGTACTTC
CASSIFETQYF
>TRBD2|NA|TRBJ2-5|TRBV2
TGTGCCAGCAGGAGGACTAGCGGGAGCCACCAGTACTTC
CASRRTSGSHQYF
>NA|NA|TRBJ2-1|TRBV4-1
TGCGCCAGCAGCGAAGATCCTCCCCAGAGCTCCTACAATGAGCAGTTCTTC
CASSEDPPQSSYNEQFF
>NA|NA|TRBJ1-2|TRBV28
TGTGCCAGCGTGAACATTATTGAAGCTAACTATGGCTACACCTTC
CASVNIIEANYGYTF
>NA|NA|TRBJ1-5|TRBV19
TGTGCCAGTAGCCGAGGACAGCCTTATCAGCCCCAGCATTTT
CASSRGQPYQPQHF
>TRBD1|NA|TRBJ1-4|TRBV5-4
TGTGCCAGCAGCCCGACAGGGGCGGGGGAAAAACTGTTTTTT
CASSPTGAGEKLFF
>TRBD2|NA|TRBJ2-2|TRBV28
TGTGCCAGCAGTTTACAGCGGGAGATTAACACCGGGGAGCTGTTTTTT
CASSLQREINTGELFF
>NA|few|TRBJ2-7|TRBV7-8
TGTGCCAGCAGCGGGCGAGGGGGCGAGCAGTACTTC
CASSGRGGEQYF
>TRBD1|NA|TRBJ1-4|TRBV9
TGTGCCAGCAGCGCGGGAGGACAGGGAGGGACTAATGAAAAACTGTTTTTT
CASSAGGQGGTNEKLFF
>NA|NA|TRBJ2-1|TRBV2
TGTGCCAGCAGTGAATGGGGGGGCCAGCACAATGAGCAGTTCTTC
CASSEWGGQHNEQFF
>TRBD1|NA|TRBJ1-1|TRBV15
TGTGCCACCAGCAGAGGGACAGGGGGGGTAGCTTTCTTT
CATSRGTGGVAFF
>NA|NA|TRBJ2-5|TRBV11-3
TGTGCCAGCAGCTTCTTAGGGGCGGGAGAGACCCAGTACTTC
CASSFLGAGETQYF
>NA|NA|TRBJ1-1|TRBV30
TGTGCCTGGATACAAGGGGCCGAAGCTTTCTTT
CAWIQGAEAFF
>NA|NA|TRBJ1-1|TRBV4-1
TGCGCCAGCAGCCAACAAGGGGGAACTGTGAACACTGAAGCTTTCTTT
CASSQQGGTVNTEAFF
>TRBD1|NA|TRBJ2-7|TRBV7-9
TGTGCCAGCACGGACAGGGTAGCCGAGCAGTACTTC
CASTDRVAEQYF
>TRBD1|NA|TRBJ2-5|TRBV9
TGTGCCAGCAGCGCCCGGGACAGGGGTCAGACCCAGTACTTC
CASSARDRGQTQYF
>TRBD1|NA|TRBJ1-1|TRBV29-1
TGCAGCGTTGCAGATACAGGGGTGAACGCTGAAGCTTTCTTT
CSVADTGVNAEAFF
>NA|NA|TRBJ2-3|TRBV7-2
TGTGCCAGCAGCCCGATCGGGCGAGCGGTCTATTTT
CASSPIGRAVYF
>NA|NA|TRBJ1-2|TRBV9
TGTGCCAGCAGCGTAGCCGGAGAGGGTCACTATGGCTACACCTTC
CASSVAGEGHYGYTF
>TRBD2|NA|TRBJ2-3|TRBV5-6
TGTGCCAGCAGCTCTAGCGGGAGAGCAGATACGCAGTATTTT
CASSSSGRADTQYF
>NA|NA|TRBJ2-2|TRBV6-1
TGTGCCAGCAGTGGGCAGGTTATCACCGGGGAGCTGTTTTTT
CASSGQVITGELFF
>NA|NA|TRBJ2-2|TRBV10-3
TGTGCCGCGGGGAGTTCAGCGACGAACACCGGGGAGCTGTTTTTT
CAAGSSATNTGELFF
>NA|NA|TRBJ2-2|TRBV6-5
TGTGCCAGCAGTTACAGGGGGGACACCGGGGAGCTGTTTTTT
CASSYRGDTGELFF
>NA|NA|TRBJ2-3|TRBV27
TGTGCCAGCAGCCCGGGGCCCACAGATACGCAGTATTTT
CASSPGPTDTQYF
>TRBD1|NA|TRBJ1-4|TRBV5-1
TGCGCCAGCAGCTCTCGGACAGGGGCTAATGAAAAACTGTTTTTT
CASSSRTGANEKLFF
>NA|NA|TRBJ2-1|TRBV7-2
TGTGCCAGCAGCTTAGCGGGCAGGTACACAATAGAGCAGTTCTTC
CASSLAGRYTIEQFF
>NA|NA|TRBJ1-3|TRBV28
TGTGCCAGCACCCGAAGTGGAAACACCATATATTTT
CASTRSGNTIYF
>NA|NA|TRBJ2-2|TRBV9
TGTGCCAGCAGCCCGGGACGTTACACCGGGGAGCTGTTTTTT
CASSPGRYTGELFF
>NA|NA|TRBJ1-5|TRBV4-1
TGCGCCAGCAGCCGAGAGGCGTTAGGAATGGAGCCCCAGCATTTT
CASSREALGMEPQHF
>NA|NA|TRBJ1-1|TRBV19
TGTGCCAGTACCCCTTGGGCGGACCGGGGGAAGCCTGAAGCTTTCTTT
CASTPWADRGKPEAFF
>NA|NA|TRBJ2-5|TRBV5-8
TGTGCCAGCAGCTTATCAGGGGTACAAGAGACCCAGTACTTC
CASSLSGVQETQYF
>TRBD1|NA|TRBJ2-1|TRBV7-8
TGTGCCAGCAGCCCGGACAGGGAGCAGTTCTTC
CASSPDREQFF
>TRBD1|NA|TRBJ1-4|TRBV6-5
TGTGCCAGCAGTTACTCAGGGGGCACTAATGAAAAACTGTTTTTT
CASSYSGGTNEKLFF
>NA|NA|TRBJ2-2|TRBV6-1
TGTGCCAGCACTCCAGGGAACACCGGGGAGCTGTTTTTT
CASTPGNTGELFF
>NA|NA|TRBJ2-1|TRBV19
TGTGCCACTACAGGGTGGGAGTCCTACAATGAGCAGTTCTTC
CATTGWESYNEQFF
>NA|NA|TRBJ1-3|TRBV6-6
TGTGCCAGCAGTGACCAGGTCTCTGGAAACACCATATATTTT
CASSDQVSGNTIYF
>NA|NA|TRBJ1-1|TRBV19
TGTGCCAGTAGTATCCAGACCATGAACACTGAAGCTTTCTTT
CASSIQTMNTEAFF
>NA|NA|TRBJ2-7|TRBV6-1
TGTGCCAGCAGTGAAGCGGGCGGAGAATACGAGCAGTACTTC
CASSEAGGEYEQYF